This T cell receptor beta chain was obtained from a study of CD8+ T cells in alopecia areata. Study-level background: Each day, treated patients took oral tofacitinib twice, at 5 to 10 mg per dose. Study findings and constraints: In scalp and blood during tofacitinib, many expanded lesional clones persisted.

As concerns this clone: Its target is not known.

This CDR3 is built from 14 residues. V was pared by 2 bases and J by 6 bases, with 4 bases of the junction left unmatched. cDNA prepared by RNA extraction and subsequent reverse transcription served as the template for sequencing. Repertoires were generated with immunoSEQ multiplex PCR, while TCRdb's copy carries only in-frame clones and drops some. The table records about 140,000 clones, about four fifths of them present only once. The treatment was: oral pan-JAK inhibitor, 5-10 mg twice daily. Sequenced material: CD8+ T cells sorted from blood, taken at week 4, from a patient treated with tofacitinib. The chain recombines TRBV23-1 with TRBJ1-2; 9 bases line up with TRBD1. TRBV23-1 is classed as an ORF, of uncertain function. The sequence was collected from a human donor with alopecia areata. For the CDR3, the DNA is TGCGCCAGCAGTCAAAGGGACAGGGTGAATGGCTACACCTTC. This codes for CASSQRDRVNGYTF.